This TCR beta chain was found in a study of T cells after yellow fever vaccination (dated by TCRdb to 2018 to 2020). For the study in its entirety: Memory subsets (EM, EMRA, CM and Tscm) were sorted on a BD FACS Aria III using CD3, CD45RA, CCR7 and CD95 staining. Two healthy male donors, one aged 18 to 29 and one aged 30 to 40 years, were included in the cohort. Memory subsets were sorted on days 0, 15 and 45 and at 18 months following primary vaccination, and on days 0, 15 and 45 following the 30-year booster. Blood was drawn at multiple timepoints before and after primary and secondary immunization, with bulk PBMC replicates and cell subsets isolated. To track T-cell clones before and after primary and booster YFV17D yellow fever vaccination, bulk TCR alpha and beta repertoires were sequenced longitudinally. The SMART-Seq v4 Ultra Low Input RNA kit was used to prepare libraries from fractions with low cell numbers. The full study reports these points: Because abundant contaminating clonotypes from the bulk population could be contained in FACS-sorted repertoires, computational filtering was required. The secondary T-cell response was found to be weaker but faster than the primary response, with a peak reached on day 5 rather than on day 15. A small share of clonotypes was detected in both CD4 and CD8 compartments, with the overlap likely arising from convergent recombination. In the sorted memory subsets on day 0, nearly all of the vaccine-responding clonotypes fell below detection. Because the study included only two donors, the extent to which the findings can be generalized is limited. After the booster, most of the clones that had expanded following primary vaccination were detected again (96% of CD4 and around 88% of CD8), which suggests that memory was broadly maintained.

This clonotype was seen at least ten times. Per-nucleotide qualities are absent, and no much larger clonotype sits a single base away. The treatment or condition label on this specimen signifies: live attenuated yellow fever vaccine strain. A standard Ficoll-Paque protocol was used to isolate PBMCs from peripheral blood. RNA from sorted memory subsets was extracted with the RNeasy Micro Kit. Synthesis of TCR cDNA relied on 5'RACE template switching, a step that introduced a universal primer site along with unique molecular identifiers. cDNA synthesis was primed from both the TCR alpha and TCR beta constant segments. Library amplification involved two PCR steps, and the second step added sample barcodes and sequencing adapters. Sequencing of libraries was performed on Illumina HiSeq 2500 (2x100 bp) or NovaSeq (2x150 bp). The original pipeline was this. MIGEC handled demultiplexing of reads and collapsing into UMI consensus sequences, while MiXCR performed V(D)J alignment. Vaccine-responding clonotypes were identified with edgeR using replicate PBMC samples, with FDR below 0.01 and a log2 fold change above 5 up to day 15 being required. Each bulk clonotype was labeled CD4 or CD8 based on which sequenced repertoire, CD4 or CD8, contained the clonotype at higher abundance. To estimate how each clone was distributed across memory phenotypes, clonotype frequencies in memory subsets were weighted by the numbers of FACS-sorted cells. TCRdb applied fastp at Q25 and MiXCR to the public reads, then kept only in-frame beta chains. Merged by CDR3 protein, the rows form single entries marked with the most common genes and DNA. For this entry, the V and J calls and clone size follow TCRdb and not the study's own pipeline. The sample table shows 20,000 to 30,000 distinct CDR3 sequences, and about 5.5% are seen once. Over 9.5% of the sample goes to the ten largest clones.

CDR1 and CDR2 were assigned from the germline V gene as SGHRS and YFSETQ. There are 14 amino acids in the CDR3, from cysteine to phenylalanine inclusive. The retained sequence is limited to the CDR3, 42 bases, with the frame set at the first base. Between the V and J ends, shortened by 0 bases and 7 bases respectively, the junction contains 11 bases. The sample was PBMCs, either bulk or a sorted T-cell subset (CD4+, CD8+, memory, or dextramer-sorted; not recorded which), taken 15 days after the yellow fever booster vaccination. The chain links TRBV5-1 with TRBJ2-1; TRBD1 is a possible D gene, resting on 6 matching bases. This TCR came from a man younger than 45 who received the YFV17D yellow fever vaccine. At the DNA level, the sequence is TGCGCCAGCAGCTTGGACAGGGAATGGAATGAGCAGTTCTTC. It translates to CASSLDREWNEQFF.